Below, 10 T cell receptor beta chains from the same sample are listed, as sequenced in a study of CD8+ T cells in alopecia areata. Treatment: oral pan-JAK inhibitor, 5-10 mg twice daily. RNA, once extracted, was reverse transcribed into cDNA for use as the sequencing template. The method was immunoSEQ multiplex PCR; TCRdb's version includes in-frame clones alone and lacks a portion of them. The table includes approximately 180,000 clones, 53% detected once. The sample here was CD8+ T cells sorted from blood, taken at week 24, from a patient treated with tofacitinib. The receptors originated from a human donor with alopecia areata.

A remark on this clone: Other nucleotide sequences in the sample specify the same CDR3. CDR3 sequence: CASSQGPSSYEQYF. In DNA, the CDR3 is TGCGCCAGCAGCCAAGGGCCGAGCTCCTACGAGCAGTACTTC. This rearrangement joins TRBV4-3 to TRBJ2-7; D remains ambiguous. The CDR3 has 14 amino acids. Germline CDR1 is LGHNA and CDR2 is YSLEER. V was clipped by 1 base and J by 0 bases, with 7 bases between them.

The V and J genes are TRBV30 and TRBJ2-7, with 10 bases that match TRBD1. Germline lookup yields CDR1 GTSNPN and CDR2 SVGIG (reference sequence). Germline trimming cut 2 bases from V and 3 bases from J; bases unmatched to any gene: 4. CDR3 length: 14 amino acids. CDR3 sequence reads: CAWSLGQGNYEQYF. CDR3 sequence (DNA): TGTGCCTGGAGTTTGGGACAGGGGAACTACGAGCAGTACTTC.

In its sample, this clone was seen a few times. The chain recombines TRBV4-2 with TRBJ1-1; D gene uncertain. Per the germline V gene, CDR1 is LGHNA and CDR2 is YNFKEQ. The CDR3 totals 12 residues. V lost 0 bases and J lost 6, with 5 bases in between. CDR3 loop: CASSQDGSEAFF. Here the CDR3 DNA reads TGTGCCAGCAGCCAAGACGGGTCTGAAGCTTTCTTT.

This clone occurred a few times. The junction differs from germline at one of its ends, possibly a read error. The CDR3 DNA reads TGCGCCAGCAGCCAAGACAGAAACAACTATGGCTACACCTTC. Amino acids: CASSQDRNNYGYTF. The chain recombines TRBV7-9 with TRBJ1-2; weak D call: TRBD1 (5 bases). Germline values: CDR1 SEHNR, CDR2 FQNEAQ (reference sequence). The CDR3 runs 14 residues.

The DNA of the CDR3 is TGTGCCAGCAGCTCCGACACCCTAGAGGTCCTCCACTTT. It specifies CASSSDTLEVLHF. The chain carries TRBV7-3 and TRBJ1-6, with D hard to call. Germline V gives CDR1 SGHTA, CDR2 FQGTGA. The CDR3 is 13 residues long. V was cut by 4 bases and J by 15 bases, with 16 bases left in between.

This clone was observed a few times. The chain couples TRBV9 to TRBJ2-7; 8 nucleotides match TRBD1. This CDR3 contains 15 residues. Germline V gene data show CDR1 as SGDLS and CDR2 as YYNGEE. The V and J ends lost 3 bases and 4 bases, in that order; junction bases with no gene match: 9. CDR3 coding DNA: TGTGCCAGCAGCGGGGGGACTGGGGACAGGTACGAGCAGTACTTC. It codes for CASSGGTGDRYEQYF.

The rearrangement uses TRBV14 and TRBJ2-5; the match to TRBD1 covers 8 bases. V was pared by 4 bases and J by 5 bases, with 6 bases of the junction left unmatched. The length of the CDR3 is 14 residues. Per the germline V gene, CDR1 is SGHDN and CDR2 is FVKESK. CDR3 bases: TGTGCCAGCAGCCCATGGGACAGGCGGGAGACCCAGTACTTC. Its translation: CASSPWDRRETQYF.

This chain links TRBV4-1 with TRBJ2-5; 8 bases map to TRBD1. The CDR3 totals 15 residues. Germline loops: CDR1 MGHRA, CDR2 YSYEKL. V dropped 1 base and J dropped 3; count of bases not matched to a gene: 4. The CDR3 loop reads CASSQAGQAEETQYF. The CDR3 coding sequence is TGCGCCAGCAGCCAAGCGGGACAGGCAGAAGAGACCCAGTACTTC.

The rearrangement joins TRBV10-3 to TRBJ1-2; D may be TRBD1 (5 bases). CDR3 size: 13 residues. CDR1 is ENHRY, CDR2 SYGVKD, per germline. Deletions cut 3 bases from V and 3 bases from J, with 8 bases between. The chain's CDR3 is CAISDGGDYGYTF. The CDR3 coding sequence is TGTGCCATCAGTGATGGGGGGGACTATGGCTACACCTTC.

The chain combines TRBV13 with TRBJ1-2; 10 nucleotides align to TRBD1. V gave up 5 bases and J gave up 6 bases; unmatched junction bases: 6. This CDR3 is built from 14 residues. Germline CDR1 PRHDT, CDR2 FYEKMQ (reference sequence). CDR3 nucleotide sequence: TGTGCCAGCAGCCCATGGACAGGGGGGAATGGCTACACCTTC. Translation gives CASSPWTGGNGYTF.